This T cell receptor beta chain came from a study of regulatory T cells in long-lasting Graves disease. Relying on iRepertoire HTBI primers and Arm-PCR of CDR3 regions, the team built TCR beta libraries. Original processing methods: Identified across the samples were some 62 TRBV segments and over 11 TRBJ segments. From the multiplex PCR reads, TCRdb called clonotypes with MiXCR, one entry per CDR3 protein. TCRdb, rather than the study authors, made the V and J calls. The sample has 400,000 to 450,000 distinct CDR3 sequences; about a sixth are singletons. Germline V CDR1 and CDR2: DFQATT, SNEGSKA (reference sequence). Trimming removed 5 bases at V and 4 bases at J, with 9 bases between. This CDR3 contains 11 residues. Time point meaning: newly diagnosed GD, antithyroid drugs for less than 3 months. From PBMCs, RNA was extracted and then used to make the TCR library. Under American Thyroid Association guidelines, Graves' disease was diagnosed.

This sample was also put to use in a study of T cells in Graves' hyperthyroidism and ophthalmopathy.

The sequence was collected from a woman aged 30 to 39 with Graves disease. The material was peripheral blood mononuclear cells (PBMCs), obtained at new diagnosis, from a patient treated with antithyroid drugs. The chain uses TRBV20-1 and TRBJ2-7; D may be TRBD1 (5 bases). The CDR3 sequence is CSALTGYEQYF. In DNA form, the CDR3 reads TGCAGTGCTCTCACAGGTTACGAGCAGTACTTC.